The source of this T cell receptor beta chain is a study of T cell changes during pregnancy in multiple sclerosis. The repertoire was sequenced with immunoSEQ multiplex PCR; TCRdb's copy has only in-frame clones and lacks some. This table holds 75,000 to 80,000 clones, just under 95% found once. Trimming took 3 bases from V and 3 from J; bases not matched to a gene: 6. Germline loops: CDR1 SGDLS, CDR2 YYNGEE. There are 14 residues in the CDR3. This sequence originates from a female donor in good health, enrolled as a control in a pregnancy study. Sequencing was performed on peripheral blood, taken in the second trimester of pregnancy. The rearrangement uses TRBV9 and TRBJ2-7, with 7 bases fitting TRBD1. The CDR3 region is CASSEYRDSYEQYF. The DNA of the CDR3 is TGTGCCAGCAGCGAATACCGGGACAGCTACGAGCAGTACTTC.